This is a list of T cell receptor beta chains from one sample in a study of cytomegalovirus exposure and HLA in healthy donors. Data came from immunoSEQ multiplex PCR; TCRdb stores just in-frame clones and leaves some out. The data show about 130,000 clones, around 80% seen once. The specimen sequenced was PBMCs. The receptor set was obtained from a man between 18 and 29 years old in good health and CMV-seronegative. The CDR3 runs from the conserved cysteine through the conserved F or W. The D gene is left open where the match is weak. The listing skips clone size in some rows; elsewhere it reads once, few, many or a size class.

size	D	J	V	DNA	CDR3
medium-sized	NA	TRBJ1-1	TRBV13	TGTGCCAGTATATTGAACACTGAAGCTTTCTTT	CASILNTEAFF
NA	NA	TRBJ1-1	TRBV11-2	TGTGCCAGCAGCTCCCAACGGACATTGGCTTTCTTT	CASSSQRTLAFF
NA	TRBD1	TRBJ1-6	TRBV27	TGTGCCAGCAGTTCCCGCTCGACAGGGAGGAATTCACCCCTCCACTTT	CASSSRSTGRNSPLHF
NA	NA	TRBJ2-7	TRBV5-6	TGTGCCAGCAGCCCCGGGGGTCCCAGCTCCTACGAGCAGTACTTC	CASSPGGPSSYEQYF
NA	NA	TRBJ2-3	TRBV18	TGTGCCAGCTCATTACTAGCAGATACGCAGTATTTT	CASSLLADTQYF
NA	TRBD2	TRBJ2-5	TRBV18	TGTGCCAGCTCGTCAGCCGGGACTAGATCGACAGAGACCCAGTACTTC	CASSSAGTRSTETQYF
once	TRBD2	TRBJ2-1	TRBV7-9	TGTGCCAGCAGCTACCCCCTTACCGGGGGGAGGGCTTTGTACAATGAGCAGTTCTTC	CASSYPLTGGRALYNEQFF
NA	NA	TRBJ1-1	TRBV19	TGTGCCAGTATCCCTCGGCAGGGCCCTTTGTACACTGAAGCTTTCTTT	CASIPRQGPLYTEAFF
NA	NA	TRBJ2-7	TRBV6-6	TGTGCCAGCCTTTATGCAGGGCACTCCTACGAGCAGTACTTC	CASLYAGHSYEQYF
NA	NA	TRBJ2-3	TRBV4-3	TGCGCCGGCAGCCAAGATGATTTCGGCAGGGGTACAGATACGCAGTATTTT	CAGSQDDFGRGTDTQYF
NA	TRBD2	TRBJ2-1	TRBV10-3	TGTGCCATCAGGGAGCGGGAGACATCCCTTGAGCAGTTCTTC	CAIRERETSLEQFF
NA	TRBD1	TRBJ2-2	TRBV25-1	TGTGCCAGCAGTGATTTCGCACGGGACAGGGATTTAACCGGGGAGCTGTTTTTT	CASSDFARDRDLTGELFF
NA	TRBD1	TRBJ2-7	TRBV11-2	TGTGCCAGCAGCCCCCAGGGGGCAGGGTACGAGCAGTACTTC	CASSPQGAGYEQYF
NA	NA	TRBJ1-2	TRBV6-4	TGTGCCAGCAGTGAGGGGGGAAGCGGCTACACCTTC	CASSEGGSGYTF
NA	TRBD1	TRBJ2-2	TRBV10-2	TGCGCCAGCATCGACAGGGAGCGGGAGCTGTTTTTT	CASIDRERELFF
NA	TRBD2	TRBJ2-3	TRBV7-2	TGTGCCAGCAGAGCGGGGGGGGGAACAGATACGCAGTATTTT	CASRAGGGTDTQYF
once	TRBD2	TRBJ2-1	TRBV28	TGTGCCAGCAGTCCGCGTGGGACTAGCGGGAGTTACAATGAGCAGTTCTTC	CASSPRGTSGSYNEQFF
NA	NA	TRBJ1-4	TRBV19	TGTGCCAGTAGTATATTCGCCGGGTGGAATGAAAAACTGTTTTTT	CASSIFAGWNEKLFF
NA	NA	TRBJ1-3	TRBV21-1	TGTGCCAGCAGCAATGGAAGGGAGCCCTCTCTCTCTGGAAACACCATATATTTT	CASSNGREPSLSGNTIYF
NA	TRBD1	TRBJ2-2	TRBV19	TGTGCCAGTAGAAATGACAGGGGGCGCACCGGGGAGCTGTTTTTT	CASRNDRGRTGELFF
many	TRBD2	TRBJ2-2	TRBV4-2	TGTGCCAGCAGCCAAGATCCGGGAGGCAGCGGGGAGCTGTTTTTT	CASSQDPGGSGELFF
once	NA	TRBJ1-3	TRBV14	TGTGCCAGCAGCCAACAGGGGGGAAACACCATATATTTT	CASSQQGGNTIYF
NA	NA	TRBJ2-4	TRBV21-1	TGTGCCAGCAGCAAATTATCCCGGGGTTTAAAAAACATTCAGTACTTC	CASSKLSRGLKNIQYF
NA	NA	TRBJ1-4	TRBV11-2	TGTGCCAGCAGTCCGACCGACGGGTCTAATGAAAAACTGTTTTTT	CASSPTDGSNEKLFF
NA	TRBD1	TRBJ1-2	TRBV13	TGTGCCAGCAGCTTGCACAAGGGACAGTCTTATGGCTACACCTTC	CASSLHKGQSYGYTF
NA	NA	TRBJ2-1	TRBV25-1	TGTGCCAGCGGGCCCTTCGGTAGCGACAATGAGCAGTTCTTC	CASGPFGSDNEQFF